This is a list of T cell receptor beta chains from one sample in a study of T cells in Graves' hyperthyroidism and ophthalmopathy. TCRdb itself ran the multiplex PCR reads through MiXCR, one entry per CDR3 protein. The sample lists around 300,000 distinct CDR3 sequences, over 11% seen once, with around 23% in the top ten. Sequenced material: blood. Receptors originate from a young woman with Graves' hyperthyroidism. CDR3s include the opening cysteine and the closing phenylalanine or tryptophan. Fields, in order: clone size, V gene, CDR3 protein. Expanded clones are given a class, and other clones once, few, many or no size at all.

>.|TRBV7-9
CASSPTGGRGYTF
>.|TRBV6-2/TRBV6-3
CASSYSNSGPYEQYF
>.|TRBV11-3
CASRPGSSANGELFF
>.|TRBV5-1
CASSQSRTGIETQYF
>.|TRBV7-6
CASSLAMPNTGELFF
>many|TRBV28
CASSSTPVYGYTF
>.|TRBV10-3
CASKRGGDRVADTQYF
>many|TRBV7-6
CASSLGQGLAETQYF
>.|TRBV30
CAWSVFGRDRGDEQFF
>many|TRBV9
CASSVVAVDTGELFF
>.|TRBV7-3
CASSPLGGHSDTQYF
>many|TRBV3-1
CASSQDQVSNQPQHF
>many|TRBV12-3/TRBV12-4
CASRGGRAGRLFF
>many|TRBV5-4
CASSLRDSPEAFF
>many|TRBV15
CATSRATQPQHF
>many|TRBV11-2
CASSPQGVPLPNTEAFF
>.|TRBV11-2
CASSYAATNEKLFF
>many|TRBV28
CASSFRLRTGTSGSYEQFF
>few|TRBV20-1
CSARPEGQYYNEQFF
>many|TRBV6-1
CASSVIRTGAGGNTEAFF
>few|TRBV6-1
CASSPRGGGYTF
>many|TRBV28
CASSSGEWDGYTF
>many|TRBV20-1
CSSADRPGEQYF
>few|TRBV9
CASSVDGRRSYEQYF
>.|TRBV28
CASSFPGGTDFATNEKLFF
>many|TRBV7-9
CASSSGTGASEQYF
>.|TRBV30
CAWRDRGLAKNIQYF
>many|TRBV10-2
CASSEDGAYEQYF
>many|TRBV11-2
CASSLEYHNEQFF
>.|TRBV3-1
CASSQAAGANQPQHF
>many|TRBV6-2/TRBV6-3
CASRPVAGLRQPQHF
>few|TRBV2
CASSRRADSYEQYF
>few|TRBV28
CASNTGVGYNSPLHF
>many|TRBV19
CASSIQARGTDTQYF
>many|TRBV9
CASSVVGDGELFF
>many|TRBV28
CASSLTVREKLFF
>many|TRBV11-2
CASSHRAPGHIQYF
>many|TRBV11-2
CASSPVAGQYNEQFF
>many|TRBV28
CASSFGGSTNGYTF
>few|TRBV28
CASSLESSGPGNTIYF
>many|TRBV28
CASEAEGQPQHF
>many|TRBV28
CASSGPYSYEQYF
>few|TRBV3-1
CASSRTLTSGAYEQYF
>.|TRBV30
CAWSVIGANTEAFF
>few|TRBV20-1
CSASPKGRVTDTQYF
>many|TRBV6-6
CASSYSKSWAAGPYYGYTF
>few|TRBV7-9
CASTVPGGGETQYF
>.|TRBV7-9
CASRREEGELFF
>many|TRBV12-3/TRBV12-4
CASSLGTGGSEAFF
>few|TRBV6-2/TRBV6-3
CASSSTSGRNPDTQYF
>many|TRBV7-2
CASSLITGGEGQTYEQYF